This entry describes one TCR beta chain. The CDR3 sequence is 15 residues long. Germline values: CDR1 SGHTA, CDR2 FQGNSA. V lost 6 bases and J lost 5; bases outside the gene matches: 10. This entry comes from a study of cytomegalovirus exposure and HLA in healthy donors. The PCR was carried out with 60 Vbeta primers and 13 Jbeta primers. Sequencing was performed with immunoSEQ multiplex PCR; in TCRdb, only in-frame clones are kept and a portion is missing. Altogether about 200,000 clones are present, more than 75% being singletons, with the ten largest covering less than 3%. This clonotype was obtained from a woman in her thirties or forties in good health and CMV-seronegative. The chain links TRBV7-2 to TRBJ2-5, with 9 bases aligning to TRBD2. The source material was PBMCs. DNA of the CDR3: TGTGCCAGCAGGATCCGTAGCGGGAGAGGTGAGACCCAGTACTTC. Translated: CASRIRSGRGETQYF.